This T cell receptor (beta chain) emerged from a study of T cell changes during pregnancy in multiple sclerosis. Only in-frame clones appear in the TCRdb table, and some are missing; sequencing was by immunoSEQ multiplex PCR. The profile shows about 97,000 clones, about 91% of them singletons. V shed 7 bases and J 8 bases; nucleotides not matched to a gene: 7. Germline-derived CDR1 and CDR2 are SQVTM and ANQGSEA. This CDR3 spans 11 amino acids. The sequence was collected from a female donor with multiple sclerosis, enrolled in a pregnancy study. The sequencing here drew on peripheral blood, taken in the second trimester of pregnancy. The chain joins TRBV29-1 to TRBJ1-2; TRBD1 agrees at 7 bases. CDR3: CSGRTGYGYTF. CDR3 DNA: TGCAGCGGTCGGACAGGATACGGCTACACCTTC.